Below, 31 T cell receptor beta chains from the same sample are listed, as sequenced in a study of beta chain features in type 1 diabetes. The isolated RNA, all of it, was reverse transcribed, so expressed TCRB transcripts were what got sequenced. The assay was immunoSEQ multiplex PCR, and TCRdb's table has in-frame clones only and misses some. The sample records hundreds of thousands of clones, around a sixth being singletons. The sequenced sample was naive CD4+ T cells from blood. The receptors stem from a man aged 18 to 30 in good health.

The rearrangement uses TRBV10-3 and TRBJ1-2, with D possibly being TRBD1 (6 bases). From germline, CDR1 is ENHRY and CDR2 SYGVKD. This CDR3 has 14 residues. V dropped 0 bases and J dropped 5 bases, with 10 bases sitting between them. The CDR3 nucleotides read TGTGCCATCAGTGAGTCGTTACAGGGTTATGGCTACACCTTC. As protein: CAISESLQGYGYTF.

This clone occurred a few times. The chain is built from TRBV5-1 and TRBJ2-7, with 8 bases aligning to TRBD1. CDR1 is SGHRS, CDR2 YFSETQ, per germline. Trimming cost V 4 bases and J 0 bases; bases outside gene matches: 6. The CDR3 runs 15 residues. This CDR3 reads CASSPRQGNSYEQYF. The CDR3 coding sequence is TGCGCCAGCAGCCCCAGACAGGGGAACTCCTACGAGCAGTACTTC.

There are a few counts of this clone. V usage is TRBV5-4 and J usage is TRBJ2-1; D possibly corresponds to TRBD2 (5 bases). This CDR3 contains 13 residues. The germline gives CDR1 SGHNT, CDR2 YYREEE (reference sequence). V lost 4 bases to trimming and J lost 5 bases, with 10 bases between them. CDR3 residues: CASSLGLDNEQFF. The CDR3 DNA sequence: TGTGCCAGCAGCCTCGGACTCGACAATGAGCAGTTCTTC.

The rearrangement links TRBV7-3 to TRBJ1-1, with 8 nucleotides matching TRBD1. Germline CDR1 and CDR2: SGHTA and FQGTGA. The ends lost 2 bases at V and 1 base at J; junction bases unmatched: 3. CDR3 length: 15 residues. The CDR3 spells CASSLLGTGNTEAFF. The CDR3 DNA reads TGTGCCAGCAGCTTATTAGGGACAGGGAACACTGAAGCTTTCTTT.

Only a few counts were recorded for this clone. The chain links TRBV18 to TRBJ2-7; 7 nucleotides line up with TRBD1. Trimming cost V 6 bases and J 5 bases; bases outside gene matches: 7. Looked up from germline, CDR1 is KGHSH and CDR2 is LQKENI. The CDR3 has 13 amino acids. The CDR3, as DNA: TGTGCCAGCTCCCCGGGACAGCCCAACGAGCAGTACTTC. Residues: CASSPGQPNEQYF. Based on the CDR3 plus reference TRBV18 and TRBJ2-7, the full variable domain is NAGVMQNPRHLVRRRGQEARLRCSPMKGHSHVYWYRQLPEEGLKFMVYLQKENIIDESGMPKERFSAEFPKEGPSILRIQQVVRGDSAAYFCASSPGQPNEQYFGPGTRLTVT.

This clone has only a few counts. V and J are TRBV6-6 and TRBJ2-1, with 7 bases that match TRBD2. This CDR3 contains 15 residues. Germline V gives CDR1 MNHNY, CDR2 SVGAGI (reference sequence). V dropped 7 bases and J dropped 3; count of bases not matched to a gene: 9. CDR3 nucleotide sequence: TGTGCCAGCATCAGGTCGGGAGGCCTCTACAATGAGCAGTTCTTC. Translation: CASIRSGGLYNEQFF.

This clone came up a few times. The chain joins TRBV2 to TRBJ2-4; tentatively, D is TRBD1 (5 bases). The CDR3 covers 15 residues. The V gene's germline CDR1 is SNHLY and CDR2 FYNNEI. V was shortened by 4 bases and J by 3 bases, with 13 bases between the two germline ends. The CDR3 loop reads CASSAGRAFKNIQYF. Here the CDR3 DNA reads TGTGCCAGCAGTGCAGGCAGGGCATTCAAAAACATTCAGTACTTC. The whole variable domain, filled in from reference TRBV2 and TRBJ2-4, reads EPEVTQTPSHQVTQMGQEVILRCVPISNHLYFYWYRQILGQKVEFLVSFYNNEISEKSEIFDDQFSVERPDGSNFTLKIRSTKLEDSAMYFCASSAGRAFKNIQYFGAGTRLSVL.

This clone was recorded a few times. The rearrangement uses TRBV29-1 and TRBJ2-7; D unclear. Trimming took off 4 bases at V and 4 bases at J, with 17 bases between the two ends. The CDR3 contains 14 residues. Germline V gives CDR1 SQVTM, CDR2 ANQGSEA. Written as DNA, the CDR3 is TGCAGCGTTGGCAGTGGCATACAGATATACGAGCAGTACTTC. Translated, it gives CSVGSGIQIYEQYF.

Comment on this clone: The sample carries other DNA sequences with the same CDR3. The chain links TRBV18 to TRBJ1-1; D not resolved. Deletions cut 0 bases from V and 0 bases from J, with 5 bases between. The CDR3 runs 14 residues. Germline V CDR1 and CDR2: KGHSH, LQKENI. CDR3 sequence reads: CASSPPSLNTEAFF. The CDR3 region has the DNA TGTGCCAGCTCACCACCGTCCTTGAACACTGAAGCTTTCTTT.

This clone was observed a few times. The chain employs TRBV19 and TRBJ1-2; the match to TRBD1 covers 8 bases. Germline loops: CDR1 LNHDA, CDR2 SQIVND (reference sequence). The V gene end was trimmed by 6 bases and the J gene end by 4 bases; junction bases not matched to a gene: 19. The CDR3 totals 18 residues. Written as DNA, the CDR3 is TGTGCCAGTAGCGTTCCCCTTACCGGGACAGGAGGATCCTATGGCTACACCTTC. Translated: CASSVPLTGTGGSYGYTF.

This clone came up a few times. This rearrangement joins TRBV9 to TRBJ2-7, with 7 bases fitting TRBD1. CDR1 and CDR2 from the germline V gene are SGDLS and YYNGEE. The V segment lost 4 bases and the J segment 0 bases; nucleotides outside the gene matches: 10. CDR3 size: 16 residues. DNA for the CDR3: TGTGCCAGCAGCTCTAGACAGGGCGTATCCTCCTACGAGCAGTACTTC. This translates into CASSSRQGVSSYEQYF.

V is TRBV27 and J is TRBJ2-1; the match to TRBD1 covers 9 bases. The germline V gene encodes CDR1 MNHEY and CDR2 SMNVEV (reference sequence). The V gene end was trimmed by 8 bases and the J gene end by 8 bases; junction bases not matched to a gene: 10. This CDR3 is 14 amino acids long. The DNA of the CDR3 is TGTGCCAGCGGGTTGGACAGGGGAGAGGATGAGCAGTTCTTC. This translates into CASGLDRGEDEQFF.

This clone was found a few times. The genes are TRBV5-4 and TRBJ1-3, with D uncertain. Germline V gene data show CDR1 as SGHNT and CDR2 as YYREEE (reference sequence). There are 16 residues in the CDR3. Trimming removed 4 bases at V and 0 bases at J, with 14 bases between. The CDR3 region is CASSLDVAASGNTIYF. The CDR3 DNA sequence: TGTGCCAGCAGCCTTGACGTGGCAGCCTCTGGAAACACCATATATTTT.

In nucleotides, the CDR3 is TGTGCCAACGGGTTAGCGGGACCAGCCGGGGAGCTGTTTTTT. It yields the protein CANGLAGPAGELFF. The chain links TRBV10-3 to TRBJ2-2, with TRBD2 identical over 8 bases. CDR1 and CDR2 from the germline V gene are ENHRY and SYGVKD. V lost 10 bases, J lost 6 bases, and 10 bases stayed unmatched. The CDR3 contains 14 residues.

This clone was seen a few times. This chain joins TRBV11-3 and TRBJ2-1; the D is unclear. The V gene lost 5 bases and the J gene lost 2 bases, with 10 bases spanning the gap. CDR3 size: 14 residues. CDR1 and CDR2 from the germline V gene are SGHNT and YENEEA. Here the CDR3 reads CASSRRTAYNEQFF. DNA of the CDR3: TGTGCCAGCAGCAGACGGACCGCCTACAATGAGCAGTTCTTC.

The chain combines TRBV7-2 with TRBJ2-1; unclear D gene. Germline values: CDR1 SGHTA, CDR2 FQGNSA. This CDR3 is 11 amino acids long. The ends were cut back, 3 bases at V and 15 bases at J, with 12 bases in the middle. CDR3 amino acids: CASSFHSFRFF. The CDR3 bases are TGTGCCAGCAGCTTCCATAGCTTCCGGTTCTTC.

V and J are TRBV5-4 and TRBJ2-2; D is unresolved. CDR3 length: 16 residues. V gave up 4 bases and J gave up 0 bases, with 13 bases separating them. CDR1 SGHNT and CDR2 YYREEE come from the germline V gene (reference sequence). In nucleotides, the CDR3 is TGTGCCAGCAGCCATCCAACACTCACGAACACCGGGGAGCTGTTTTTT. This codes for CASSHPTLTNTGELFF.

This clone was observed a few times. The chain has TRBV5-8 and TRBJ2-5; D assignment may be TRBD1 or TRBD2 (6 bases each). The CDR3 totals 14 residues. V was trimmed by 4 bases and J by 6 bases, leaving 16 bases between them. Germline V gives CDR1 SGHTS, CDR2 YDEGEE. CDR3 nucleotide sequence: TGTGCCAGCAGCCGCTCCCAGGGGAGGCAGACCCAGTACTTC. This sequence encodes CASSRSQGRQTQYF.

The chain has TRBV5-4 and TRBJ2-7; D is possibly TRBD1 (7 bases). This CDR3 has 15 amino acids. The germline CDR1 and CDR2 sequences are SGHNT and YYREEE (reference sequence). Trimming cost V 4 bases and J 2 bases, with 16 bases left between them. In nucleotides, the CDR3 is TGTGCCAGCAGCCAGGGGGGAGGTATGACCTACGAGCAGTACTTC. Protein sequence: CASSQGGGMTYEQYF. The full variable domain, its missing parts supplied by reference TRBV5-4 and TRBJ2-7, is ETGVTQSPTHLIKTRGQQVTLRCSSQSGHNTVSWYQQALGQGPQFIFQYYREEENGRGNFPPRFSGLQFPNYSSELNVNALELDDSALYLCASSQGGGMTYEQYFGPGTRLTVT.

This clone has only a few counts. J is TRBJ2-1 and V is TRBV9; TRBD1 aligns across 12 bases. Germline V CDR1 and CDR2: SGDLS, YYNGEE. V gave up 4 bases and J gave up 8 bases; unmatched junction bases: 10. This CDR3 comprises 16 residues. CDR3 sequence reads: CASSTTGTGGRYEQFF. CDR3 nucleotides: TGTGCCAGCAGCACCACCGGGACAGGGGGCAGGTATGAGCAGTTCTTC. The whole variable domain, filled in from reference TRBV9 and TRBJ2-1, reads DSGVTQTPKHLITATGQRVTLRCSPRSGDLSVYWYQQSLDQGLQFLIQYYNGEERAKGNILERFSAQQFPDLHSELNLSSLELGDSALYFCASSTTGTGGRYEQFFGPGTRLTVL.

The chain is built from TRBV15 and TRBJ1-4; D is perhaps TRBD1 (6 bases). The ends were cut back, 0 bases at V and 9 bases at J, with 11 bases in the middle. CDR1 is LNHNV, CDR2 YYDKDF, per germline (reference sequence). The CDR3 runs 14 residues. The CDR3 DNA is TGTGCCACCAGCAGAGATCCGACAGGCAAAAAACTGTTTTTT. This encodes CATSRDPTGKKLFF.

This chain joins TRBV2 and TRBJ2-1; 7 bases align to TRBD2. Per the germline V gene, CDR1 is SNHLY and CDR2 is FYNNEI. CDR3 length: 14 amino acids. Trimming cost V 1 base and J 5 bases; bases outside gene matches: 2. The CDR3 DNA reads TGTGCCAGCAGTGAAGGGCTAGCGGACAATGAGCAGTTCTTC. The encoded protein is CASSEGLADNEQFF.

This clone was counted only a few times. V is TRBV5-4 and J is TRBJ2-5; D perhaps matches TRBD2 (5 bases). CDR1 and CDR2 (germline): SGHNT, YYREEE (reference sequence). This CDR3 has 14 amino acids. V lost 0 bases and J 2 bases, leaving 8 bases between the germline ends. CDR3 loop: CASSLEAVQETQYF. In DNA, the CDR3 is TGTGCCAGCAGCTTGGAAGCGGTTCAAGAGACCCAGTACTTC.

This clone was seen more than once but under ten times. DNA for the CDR3: TGCGCCAGCAGCCGGAGCGGGACTAGTGGTCACAATGAGCAGTTCTTC. It yields the protein CASSRSGTSGHNEQFF. This chain connects TRBV5-1 to TRBJ2-1; 8 nucleotides line up with TRBD2. Germline V gene sequence: CDR1 SGHRS, CDR2 YFSETQ. The V and J ends lost 4 bases and 5 bases, in that order; junction bases with no gene match: 11. The CDR3 is made up of 16 amino acids. Drawing the rest from reference TRBV5-1 and TRBJ2-1, the complete variable domain is KAGVTQTPRYLIKTRGQQVTLSCSPISGHRSVSWYQQTPGQGLQFLFEYFSETQRNKGNFPGRFSGRQFSNSRSEMNVSTLELGDSALYLCASSRSGTSGHNEQFFGPGTRLTVL.

This clone was seen only a few times. The chain joins TRBV6-5 to TRBJ2-5, with 10 bases lining up with TRBD1. Losses at the gene ends were 6 bases for V and 5 bases for J; bases not matched to a gene: 3. This CDR3 is built from 13 residues. Germline-derived CDR1 and CDR2 are MNHEY and SVGAGI. DNA for the CDR3: TGTGCCAGCAGGACAGGGGGCGTTGAGACCCAGTACTTC. Protein sequence: CASRTGGVETQYF.

The CDR3 region is CASSPRTSGRSGEQYF. The CDR3 DNA reads TGTGCCAGCAGTCCCCGGACTAGCGGGAGGTCCGGCGAGCAGTACTTC. J is TRBJ2-7 and V is TRBV27; 14 nucleotides align to TRBD2. Germline CDR1 and CDR2: MNHEY and SMNVEV (reference sequence). This CDR3 has 16 amino acids. Trimming at V came to 5 bases and at J to 6 bases, leaving 9 bases not matched to a gene.

This clone was found a few times. This rearrangement joins TRBV7-2 to TRBJ1-5; possible D gene TRBD1, 5 bases. Germline V lookup: CDR1 SGHTA, CDR2 FQGNSA. Trimming removed 3 bases at V and 6 bases at J, with 18 bases between. The CDR3 runs to 16 residues. CDR3 sequence reads: CASSFFTGLSGQPQHF. CDR3 nucleotide sequence: TGTGCCAGCAGCTTTTTTACAGGCCTATCGGGTCAGCCCCAGCATTTT. Drawing the rest from reference TRBV7-2 and TRBJ1-5, the complete variable domain is GAGVSQSPSNKVTEKGKDVELRCDPISGHTALYWYRQSLGQGLEFLIYFQGNSAPDKSGLPSDRFSAERTGGSVSTLTIQRTQQEDSAVYLCASSFFTGLSGQPQHFGDGTRLSIL.

The chain couples TRBV7-3 to TRBJ2-7, with a tentative D call TRBD2 (5 bases). This CDR3 is built from 12 residues. Trimming pared 8 bases from V and 6 bases from J, leaving 14 bases between. Germline V lookup: CDR1 SGHTA, CDR2 FQGTGA. CDR3: CASGFRGAEQYF. CDR3 nucleotides: TGTGCCAGCGGATTCCGGGGAGCCGAGCAGTACTTC.

This clone was detected only a few times. The rearrangement links TRBV9 to TRBJ2-1; D is ambiguous. V lost 6 bases and J 5 bases, leaving 12 bases between the germline ends. Looked up from germline, CDR1 is SGDLS and CDR2 is YYNGEE. This CDR3 spans 13 amino acids. The CDR3 protein is CASNRPGHNEQFF. CDR3 bases: TGTGCCAGCAACCGCCCAGGTCACAATGAGCAGTTCTTC.

The V gene is TRBV7-9, the J gene TRBJ2-3; a weak D match, TRBD1 (5 bases). This CDR3 has 15 amino acids. Trimming removed 4 bases at V and 2 bases at J, with 13 bases between. In germline, CDR1 is SEHNR, CDR2 FQNEAQ (reference sequence). The CDR3 here is CASSSGQSLTDTQYF. The CDR3 bases are TGTGCCAGCAGCTCCGGACAATCTCTCACAGATACGCAGTATTTT.

The chain is built from TRBV7-2 and TRBJ2-1; 8 bases map to TRBD2. The CDR3 is 16 amino acids. CDR1 is SGHTA and CDR2 is FQGNSA in the germline V gene. Germline trimming cut 3 bases from V and 0 bases from J; bases unmatched to any gene: 4. The CDR3 loop is CASSFAGTSSYNEQFF. The CDR3 DNA is TGTGCCAGCAGCTTTGCCGGGACTAGCTCCTACAATGAGCAGTTCTTC.